The clone carrying this TCR beta chain was counted many times. Its target is not known. The CDR3 extends 3 residues past the end of the read, so its final part is completed from the germline J gene. The data belong to a study of T cell clonality in common variable immunodeficiency. The CDR3 runs to 15 residues. CDR1 is LNHDA, CDR2 SQIVND, per germline (reference sequence). With 5 bases clipped from V and 4 bases from J, the junction kept 8 bases outside the gene matches. Both groups were predominantly of Caucasian heritage. Whole-study results and caveats: Authors noted CVID clonality's cause needs subpopulation repertoire sequencing. Links between repertoire features and CVID complications were heterogeneity-limited.

Some clones are missing from TCRdb's copy, which holds only in-frame ones; the method was immunoSEQ multiplex PCR. The repertoire consists of about 35,000 clones, none detected only once. The chain combines TRBV19 with TRBJ2-7; 10 bases align to TRBD1. Input material: peripheral blood mononuclear cells. The receptor was derived from a person aged 18 to 75 in good health. CDR3 bases read: TGTGCCAGTAGTGACTCCGGGACAGGGGCTTACGAG. Residues: CASSDSGTGAYE. The entire CDR3 protein reads CASSDSGTGAYEQYF.